This T cell receptor (beta chain) derives from a study of blood T cells in healthy people across ages. Study findings and constraints: Per million T cells, TCR beta diversity dropped roughly linearly as age increased.

Combining a sample-barcoded 5' primer with a J-beta primer mix, a second PCR ran for roughly 7 to 12 cycles. Every sample returned 2.5 million or more CDR3-containing paired-end reads. TCRdb redid the calling of the 5' RACE reads with MiXCR, one entry per CDR3 protein. The table includes about a million distinct CDR3 sequences, approximately 50% detected once. Donors each provided ten milliliters of peripheral blood. The length of the CDR3 is 14 residues. Germline V CDR1 and CDR2: SGHVS, FNYEAQ. V lost 5 bases, J lost 5 bases, and 15 bases lay in between. Many counts were recorded for this clonotype. What it recognizes is unknown.

Material: blood. The receptor was derived from a woman in her sixties or seventies in good health. The genes are TRBV7-6 and TRBJ2-5, with D possibly matching TRBD2 (6 bases). In DNA form, the CDR3 reads TGTGCCAGCAGCGAGAACGGGAGAAGGGAGACCCAGTACTTC. Amino acids: CASSENGRRETQYF.